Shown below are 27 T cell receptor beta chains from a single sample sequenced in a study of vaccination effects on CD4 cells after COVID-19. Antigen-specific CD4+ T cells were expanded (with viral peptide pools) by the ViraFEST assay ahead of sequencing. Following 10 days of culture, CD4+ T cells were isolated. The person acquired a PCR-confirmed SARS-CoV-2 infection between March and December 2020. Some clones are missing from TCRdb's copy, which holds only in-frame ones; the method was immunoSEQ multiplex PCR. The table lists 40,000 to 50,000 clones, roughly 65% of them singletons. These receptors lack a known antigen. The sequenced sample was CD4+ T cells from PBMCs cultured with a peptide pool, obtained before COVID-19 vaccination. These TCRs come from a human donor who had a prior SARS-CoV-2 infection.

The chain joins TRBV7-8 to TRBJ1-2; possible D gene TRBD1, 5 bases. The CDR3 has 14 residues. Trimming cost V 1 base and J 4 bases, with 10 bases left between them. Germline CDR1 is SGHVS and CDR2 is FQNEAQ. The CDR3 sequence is CASSLVTGTYGYTF. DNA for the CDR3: TGTGCCAGCAGCTTAGTTACAGGAACCTATGGCTACACCTTC.

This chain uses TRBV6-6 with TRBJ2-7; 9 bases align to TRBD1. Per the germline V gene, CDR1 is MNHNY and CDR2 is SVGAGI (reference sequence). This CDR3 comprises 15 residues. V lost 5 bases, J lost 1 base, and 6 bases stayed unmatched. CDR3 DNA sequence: TGTGCCAGCAGTGGGACAGGGTATGATTCCTACGAGCAGTACTTC. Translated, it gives CASSGTGYDSYEQYF.

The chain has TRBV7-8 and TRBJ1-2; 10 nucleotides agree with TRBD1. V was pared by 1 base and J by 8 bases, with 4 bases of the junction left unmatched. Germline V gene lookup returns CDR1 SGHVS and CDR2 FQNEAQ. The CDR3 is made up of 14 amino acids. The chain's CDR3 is CASSLGTGGLGYTF. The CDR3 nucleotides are TGTGCCAGCAGCTTAGGGACAGGGGGGCTCGGCTACACCTTC.

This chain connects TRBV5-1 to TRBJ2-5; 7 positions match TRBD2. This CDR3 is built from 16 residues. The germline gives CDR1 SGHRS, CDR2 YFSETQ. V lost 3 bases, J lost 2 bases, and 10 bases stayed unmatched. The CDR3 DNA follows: TGCGCCAGCAGCTCGTTCGCGGGAGTAAATCAAGAGACCCAGTACTTC. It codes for CASSSFAGVNQETQYF.

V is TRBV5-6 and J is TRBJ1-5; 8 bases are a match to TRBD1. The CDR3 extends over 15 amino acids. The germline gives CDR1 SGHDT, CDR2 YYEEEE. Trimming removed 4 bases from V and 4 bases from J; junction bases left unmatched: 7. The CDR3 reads CASSHGQGWNQPQHF. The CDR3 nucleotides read TGTGCCAGCAGCCACGGACAGGGTTGGAATCAGCCCCAGCATTTT.

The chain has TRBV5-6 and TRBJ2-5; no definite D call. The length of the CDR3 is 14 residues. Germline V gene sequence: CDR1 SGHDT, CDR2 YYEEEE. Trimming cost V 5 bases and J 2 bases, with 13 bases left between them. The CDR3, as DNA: TGTGCCAGCAGTAAACGGTGGTGGCAAGAGACCCAGTACTTC. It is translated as CASSKRWWQETQYF. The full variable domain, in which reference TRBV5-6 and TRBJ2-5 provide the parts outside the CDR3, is DAGVTQSPTHLIKTRGQQVTLRCSPKSGHDTVSWYQQALGQGPQFIFQYYEEEERQRGNFPDRFSGHQFPNYSSELNVNALLLGDSALYLCASSKRWWQETQYFGPGTRLLVL.

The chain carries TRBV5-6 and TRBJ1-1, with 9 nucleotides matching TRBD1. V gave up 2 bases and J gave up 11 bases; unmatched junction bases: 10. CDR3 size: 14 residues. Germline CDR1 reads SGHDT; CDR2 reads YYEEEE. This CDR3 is CASSFGQGLVEAFF. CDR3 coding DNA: TGTGCCAGCAGCTTCGGACAGGGGCTCGTGGAGGCTTTCTTT.

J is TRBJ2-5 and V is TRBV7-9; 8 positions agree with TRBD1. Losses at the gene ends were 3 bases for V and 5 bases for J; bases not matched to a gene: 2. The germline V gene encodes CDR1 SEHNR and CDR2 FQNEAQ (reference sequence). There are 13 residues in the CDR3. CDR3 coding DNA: TGTGCCAGCAGCTTCAGGGGGCTGGAGACCCAGTACTTC. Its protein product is CASSFRGLETQYF.

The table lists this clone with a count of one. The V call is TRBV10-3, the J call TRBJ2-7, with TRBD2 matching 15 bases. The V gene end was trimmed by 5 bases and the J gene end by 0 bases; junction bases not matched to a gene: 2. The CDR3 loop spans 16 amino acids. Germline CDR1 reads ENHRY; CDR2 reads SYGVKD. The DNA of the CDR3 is TGTGCCATCAGTCAGGGACTAGCGGGAGGCTCCTACGAGCAGTACTTC. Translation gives CAISQGLAGGSYEQYF.

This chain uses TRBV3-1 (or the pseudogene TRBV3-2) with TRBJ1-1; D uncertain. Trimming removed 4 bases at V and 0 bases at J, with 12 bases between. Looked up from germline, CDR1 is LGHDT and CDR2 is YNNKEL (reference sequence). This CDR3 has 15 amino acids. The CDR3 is CASSLDLTVNTEAFF. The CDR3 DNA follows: TGTGCCAGCAGCCTGGATCTTACGGTGAACACTGAAGCTTTCTTT.

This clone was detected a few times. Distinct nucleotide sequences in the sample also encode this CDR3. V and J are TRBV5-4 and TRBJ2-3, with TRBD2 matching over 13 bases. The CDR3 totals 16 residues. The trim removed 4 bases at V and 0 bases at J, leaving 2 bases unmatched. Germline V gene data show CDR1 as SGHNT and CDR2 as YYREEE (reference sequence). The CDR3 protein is CASSRGLAGSTDTQYF. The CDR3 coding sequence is TGTGCCAGCAGCAGGGGACTAGCGGGGAGCACAGATACGCAGTATTTT.

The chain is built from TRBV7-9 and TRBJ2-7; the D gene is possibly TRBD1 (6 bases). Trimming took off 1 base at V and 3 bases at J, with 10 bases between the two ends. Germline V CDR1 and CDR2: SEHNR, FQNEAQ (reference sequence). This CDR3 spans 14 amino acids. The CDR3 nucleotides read TGTGCCAGCAGCTTAGGGGGGCAGATCTACGAGCAGTACTTC. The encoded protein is CASSLGGQIYEQYF.

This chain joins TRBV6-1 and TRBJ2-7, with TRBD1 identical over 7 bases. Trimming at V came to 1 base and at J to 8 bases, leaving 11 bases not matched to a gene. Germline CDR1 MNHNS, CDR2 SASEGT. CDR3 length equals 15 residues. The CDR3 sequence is CASSEVGGHFEQQYF. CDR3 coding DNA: TGTGCCAGCAGTGAAGTAGGGGGCCACTTTGAGCAGCAGTACTTC.

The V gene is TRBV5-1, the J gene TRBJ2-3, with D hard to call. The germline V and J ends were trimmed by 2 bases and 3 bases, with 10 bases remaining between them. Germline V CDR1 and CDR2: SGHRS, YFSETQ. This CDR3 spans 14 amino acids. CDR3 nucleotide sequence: TGCGCCAGCAGCTTTGACTTGGGTACAGATACGCAGTATTTT. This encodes CASSFDLGTDTQYF.

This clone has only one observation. CDR3 nucleotides: TGTGCCAGCAGCTCCGAGAGGGGGGTTGATCTGTTCTTC. As protein: CASSSERGVDLFF. The rearrangement links TRBV11-2 to TRBJ2-1, with D perhaps being TRBD1 or TRBD2 (6 bases each). The CDR3 consists of 13 residues. V was shortened by 4 bases and J by 15 bases, with 19 bases between the two germline ends. Germline-derived CDR1 and CDR2 are SGHAT and FQNNGV. Full variable domain (rest looked up from reference TRBV11-2 and TRBJ2-1): EAGVAQSPRYKIIEKRQSVAFWCNPISGHATLYWYQQILGQGPKLLIQFQNNGVVDDSQLPKDRFSAERLKGVDSTLKIQPAKLEDSAVYLCASSSERGVDLFFGPGTRLTVL.

The CDR3: CASSRGLSGNTIYF. CDR3 bases: TGTGCCAGTAGTAGGGGGCTCTCTGGAAACACCATATATTTT. The rearrangement joins TRBV19 to TRBJ1-3; D perhaps matches TRBD1 (6 bases). Germline loops: CDR1 LNHDA, CDR2 SQIVND (reference sequence). The ends were cut back, 4 bases at V and 0 bases at J, with 7 bases in the middle. The length of the CDR3 is 14 residues.

This CDR3 is CASSLDQVRGTGELFF. Written as DNA, the CDR3 is TGCGCCAGCAGCTTGGACCAGGTACGGGGCACCGGGGAGCTGTTTTTT. The rearrangement joins TRBV5-1 to TRBJ2-2, with a possible D match to TRBD2 (5 bases). The CDR3 runs to 16 residues. V was clipped by 0 bases and J by 4 bases, with 13 bases between them. Germline CDR1 is SGHRS and CDR2 is YFSETQ.

The CDR3 DNA is TGTGCCAGCAGCCCCATGAGGGGGGTTACGCAGTATTTT. This codes for CASSPMRGVTQYF. This sequence joins TRBV5-4 and TRBJ2-3, with D perhaps assigned TRBD1 or TRBD2 (6 bases each). CDR1 and CDR2 (germline): SGHNT, YYREEE (reference sequence). The CDR3 runs 13 residues. V dropped 4 bases and J dropped 8 bases, with 14 bases sitting between them.

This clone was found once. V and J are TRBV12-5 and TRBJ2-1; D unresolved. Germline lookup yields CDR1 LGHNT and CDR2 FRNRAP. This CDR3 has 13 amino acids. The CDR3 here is CATCRSPNNEQFF. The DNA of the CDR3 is TGTGCCACATGTAGGAGTCCCAACAATGAGCAGTTCTTC.

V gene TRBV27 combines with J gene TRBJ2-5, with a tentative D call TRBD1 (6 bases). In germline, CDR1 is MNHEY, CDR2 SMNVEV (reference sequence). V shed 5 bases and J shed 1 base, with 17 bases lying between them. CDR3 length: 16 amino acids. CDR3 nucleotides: TGTGCCAGCAGTCTCCGGACAGTCCTGACCCAAGAGACCCAGTACTTC. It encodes CASSLRTVLTQETQYF.

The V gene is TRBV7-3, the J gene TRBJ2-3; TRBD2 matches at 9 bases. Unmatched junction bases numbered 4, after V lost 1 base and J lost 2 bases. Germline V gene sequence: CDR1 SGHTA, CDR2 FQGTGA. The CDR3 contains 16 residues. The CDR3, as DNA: TGTGCCAGCAGCTTAAAGGGCGGGGGGGTCACAGATACGCAGTATTTT. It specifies CASSLKGGGVTDTQYF.

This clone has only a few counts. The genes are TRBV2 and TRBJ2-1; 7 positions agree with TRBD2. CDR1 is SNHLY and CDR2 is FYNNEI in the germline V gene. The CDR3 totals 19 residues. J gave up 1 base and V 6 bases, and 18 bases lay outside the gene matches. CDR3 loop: CASRGTGRVAGASYNEQFF. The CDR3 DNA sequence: TGTGCCAGCAGGGGTACAGGAAGGGTTGCGGGAGCTTCCTACAATGAGCAGTTCTTC.

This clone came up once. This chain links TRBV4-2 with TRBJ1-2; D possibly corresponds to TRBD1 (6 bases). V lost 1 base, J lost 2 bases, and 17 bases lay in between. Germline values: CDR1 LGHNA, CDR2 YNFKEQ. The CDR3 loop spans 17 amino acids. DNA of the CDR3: TGTGCCAGCAGCCAAGTAGGTGGGGGGCCCTTAAACTATGGCTACACCTTC. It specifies CASSQVGGGPLNYGYTF.

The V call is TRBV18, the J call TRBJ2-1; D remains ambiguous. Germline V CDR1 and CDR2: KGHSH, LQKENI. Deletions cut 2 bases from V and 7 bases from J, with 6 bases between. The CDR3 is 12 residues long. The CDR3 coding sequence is TGTGCCAGCTCACCAAATCTAAATGAGCAGTTCTTC. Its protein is CASSPNLNEQFF.

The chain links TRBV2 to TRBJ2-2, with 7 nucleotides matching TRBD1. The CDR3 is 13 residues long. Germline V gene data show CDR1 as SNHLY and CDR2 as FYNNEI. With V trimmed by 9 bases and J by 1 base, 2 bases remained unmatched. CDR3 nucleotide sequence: TGTGCCAGGGGGACAGAGAACACCGGGGAGCTGTTTTTT. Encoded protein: CARGTENTGELFF.

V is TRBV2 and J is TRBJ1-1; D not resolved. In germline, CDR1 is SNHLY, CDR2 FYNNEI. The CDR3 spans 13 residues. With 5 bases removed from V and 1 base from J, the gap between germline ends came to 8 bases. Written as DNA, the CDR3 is TGTGCCAGCAGTAGGACGGGGAACACTGAAGCTTTCTTT. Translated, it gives CASSRTGNTEAFF.

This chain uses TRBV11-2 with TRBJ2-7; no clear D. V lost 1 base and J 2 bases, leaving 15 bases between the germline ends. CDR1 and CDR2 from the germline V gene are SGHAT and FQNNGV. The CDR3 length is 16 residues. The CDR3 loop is CASSLGRGRNPYEQYF. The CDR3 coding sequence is TGTGCCAGCAGCTTAGGAAGAGGACGGAACCCCTACGAGCAGTACTTC.